This T cell receptor (beta chain) was recovered during a study of shared clonotypes between healthy human individuals. Looked up from germline, CDR1 is MNHEY and CDR2 is SMNVEV (reference sequence). The CDR3 has 15 residues. The ends were cut back, 3 bases at V and 4 bases at J, with 12 bases in the middle. The assay was immunoSEQ multiplex PCR, and TCRdb's table has in-frame clones only and misses some. The table lists approximately 640,000 clones, 60% to 80% of them singletons. The clonotype originates from a woman under 40 in good health. Specimen: memory CD4+ T cells sorted from blood. Described subset: CD45RA-negative fraction. J is TRBJ2-2 and V is TRBV27; perhaps TRBD2 as D (6 bases). The CDR3 reads CASSLALASTGELFF. CDR3 bases: TGTGCCAGCAGTTTGGCGCTAGCGAGCACCGGGGAGCTGTTTTTT.